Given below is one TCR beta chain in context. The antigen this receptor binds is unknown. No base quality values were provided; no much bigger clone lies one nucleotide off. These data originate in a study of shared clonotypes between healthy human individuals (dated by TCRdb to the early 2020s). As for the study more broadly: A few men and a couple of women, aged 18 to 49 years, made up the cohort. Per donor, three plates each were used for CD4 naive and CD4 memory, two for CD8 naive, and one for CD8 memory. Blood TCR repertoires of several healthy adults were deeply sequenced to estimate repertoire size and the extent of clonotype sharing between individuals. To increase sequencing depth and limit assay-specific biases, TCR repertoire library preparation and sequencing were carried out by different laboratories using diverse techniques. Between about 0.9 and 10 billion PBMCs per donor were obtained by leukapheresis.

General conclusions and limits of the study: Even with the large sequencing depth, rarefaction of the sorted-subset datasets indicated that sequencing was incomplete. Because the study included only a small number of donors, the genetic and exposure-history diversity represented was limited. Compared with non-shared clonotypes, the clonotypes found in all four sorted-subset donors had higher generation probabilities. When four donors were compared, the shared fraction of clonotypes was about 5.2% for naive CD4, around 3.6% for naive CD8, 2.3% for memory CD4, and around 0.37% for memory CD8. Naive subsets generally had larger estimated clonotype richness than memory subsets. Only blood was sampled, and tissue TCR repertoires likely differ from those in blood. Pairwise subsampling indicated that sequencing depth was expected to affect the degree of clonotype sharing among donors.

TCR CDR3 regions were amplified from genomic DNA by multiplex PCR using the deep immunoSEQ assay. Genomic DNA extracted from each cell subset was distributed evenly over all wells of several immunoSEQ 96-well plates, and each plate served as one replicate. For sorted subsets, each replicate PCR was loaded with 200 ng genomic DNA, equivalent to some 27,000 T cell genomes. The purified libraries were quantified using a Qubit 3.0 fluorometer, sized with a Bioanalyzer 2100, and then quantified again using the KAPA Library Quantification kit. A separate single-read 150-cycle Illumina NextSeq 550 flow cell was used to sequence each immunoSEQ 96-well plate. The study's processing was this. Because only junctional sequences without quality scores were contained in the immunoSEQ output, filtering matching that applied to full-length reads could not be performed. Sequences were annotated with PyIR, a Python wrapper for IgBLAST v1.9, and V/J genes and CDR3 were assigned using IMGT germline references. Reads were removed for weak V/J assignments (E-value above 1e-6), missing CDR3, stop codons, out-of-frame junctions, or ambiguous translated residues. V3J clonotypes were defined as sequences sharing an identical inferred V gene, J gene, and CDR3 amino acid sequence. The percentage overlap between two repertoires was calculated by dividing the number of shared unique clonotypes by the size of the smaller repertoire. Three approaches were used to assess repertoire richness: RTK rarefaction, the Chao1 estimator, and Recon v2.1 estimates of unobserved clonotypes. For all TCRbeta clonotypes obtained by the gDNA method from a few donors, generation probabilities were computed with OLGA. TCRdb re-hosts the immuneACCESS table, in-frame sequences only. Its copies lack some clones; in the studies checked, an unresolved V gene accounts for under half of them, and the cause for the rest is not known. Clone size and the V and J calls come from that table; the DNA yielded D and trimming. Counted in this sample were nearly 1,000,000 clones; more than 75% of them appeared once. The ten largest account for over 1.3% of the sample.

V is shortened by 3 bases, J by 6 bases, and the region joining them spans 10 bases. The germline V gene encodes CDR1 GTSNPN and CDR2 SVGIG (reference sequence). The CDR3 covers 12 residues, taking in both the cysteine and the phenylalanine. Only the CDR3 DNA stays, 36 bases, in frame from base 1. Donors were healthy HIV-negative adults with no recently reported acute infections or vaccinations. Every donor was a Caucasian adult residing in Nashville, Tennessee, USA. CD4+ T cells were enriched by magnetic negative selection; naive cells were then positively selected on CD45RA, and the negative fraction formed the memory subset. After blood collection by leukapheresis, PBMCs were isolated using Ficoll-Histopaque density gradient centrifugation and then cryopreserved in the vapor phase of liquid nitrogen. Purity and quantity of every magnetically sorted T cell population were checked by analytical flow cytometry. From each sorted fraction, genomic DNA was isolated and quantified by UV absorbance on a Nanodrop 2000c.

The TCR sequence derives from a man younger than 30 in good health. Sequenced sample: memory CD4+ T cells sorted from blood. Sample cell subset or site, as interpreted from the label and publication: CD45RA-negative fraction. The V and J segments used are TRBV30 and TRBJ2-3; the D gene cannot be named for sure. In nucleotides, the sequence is TGTGCCTGGAGAGGAACGCGGGATACGCAGTATTTT. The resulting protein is CAWRGTRDTQYF.